These T cell receptor beta chains were read from a single sample in a study of cytomegalovirus exposure and HLA in healthy donors. Libraries were prepared by immunoSEQ multiplex PCR; TCRdb keeps only in-frame clonotypes and omits some of them. The sample has approximately 86,000 clones; around three quarters are singletons. Specimen: PBMCs. The receptors here all came from a man between 60 and 70 years old in good health and CMV-seronegative. Each CDR3 is given with its conserved first and last residue. D genes are given only for firm matches. A row's size may be missing; if present it is once, few, many or a size class.

d_call j_call clone_size v_call cdr3_aa cdr3_nt
TRBD2 TRBJ2-3 NA TRBV29-1 CSVEVAGGFASTDTQYF TGCAGCGTTGAGGTAGCGGGGGGATTCGCTAGCACAGATACGCAGTATTTT
TRBD1 TRBJ2-2 NA TRBV10-3 CAISEIPTGQRNTGELFF TGTGCCATCAGTGAGATCCCCACGGGACAGCGGAACACCGGGGAGCTGTTTTTT
TRBD1 TRBJ1-4 few TRBV19 CASADRGREKLFF TGTGCCAGTGCCGACAGGGGCAGAGAAAAACTGTTTTTT
NA TRBJ1-2 once TRBV29-1 CSVEGGGPTNYGYTF TGCAGCGTTGAAGGGGGAGGGCCTACTAACTATGGCTACACCTTC
NA TRBJ2-7 NA TRBV6-5 CASSYGSSAAYEQYF TGTGCCAGCAGTTACGGGTCTAGCGCCGCCTACGAGCAGTACTTC
TRBD1 TRBJ1-4 NA TRBV18 CASSPETGTGWEKLFF TGTGCCAGCTCACCTGAAACCGGGACAGGGTGGGAAAAACTGTTTTTT
NA TRBJ2-1 NA TRBV9 CASSVVNREQFF TGTGCCAGCAGCGTTGTAAATCGTGAGCAGTTCTTC
NA TRBJ2-1 NA TRBV15 CATSRDQGGHGEQFF TGTGCCACCAGCAGAGATCAGGGGGGTCACGGTGAGCAGTTCTTC
NA TRBJ2-7 few TRBV28 CASTIGESYEQYF TGTGCCAGCACAATCGGAGAATCCTACGAGCAGTACTTC
TRBD2 TRBJ2-2 NA TRBV10-2 CASSESGGTGELFF TGCGCCAGCAGTGAAAGCGGGGGCACCGGGGAGCTGTTTTTT
NA TRBJ2-3 NA TRBV5-1 CASSLGQLTDTQYF TGCGCCAGCAGCCTTGGACAGCTCACAGATACGCAGTATTTT
TRBD1 TRBJ2-1 NA TRBV5-4 CASSLPGQASFF TGTGCCAGCAGCTTGCCGGGACAGGCTTCGTTCTTC
NA TRBJ1-2 NA TRBV28 CASSSTGLSQGDYGYTF TGTGCCAGCAGTTCAACCGGGCTGTCGCAAGGGGACTATGGCTACACCTTC
NA TRBJ1-1 NA TRBV2 CASSAQGEAFF TGTGCCAGCAGTGCTCAGGGGGAAGCTTTCTTT
TRBD1 TRBJ1-6 NA TRBV7-2 CASSLGGTGDNSPLHF TGTGCCAGCAGCTTAGGTGGGACAGGGGATAATTCACCCCTCCACTTT
NA TRBJ1-5 NA TRBV5-5 CASSWSPSGSGQPQHF TGTGCCAGCAGCTGGAGCCCCTCGGGCTCGGGGCAGCCCCAGCATTTT
TRBD1 TRBJ1-2 NA TRBV19 CASSINLGQGHQGYTF TGTGCCAGTAGTATTAACCTGGGACAGGGACATCAGGGCTACACCTTC
NA TRBJ2-5 NA TRBV11-2 CASSLREQETQYF TGTGCCAGCAGTTTGAGAGAACAAGAGACCCAGTACTTC
NA TRBJ1-1 NA TRBV29-1 CSVAGRGNTEAFF TGCAGCGTTGCGGGCAGGGGGAACACTGAAGCTTTCTTT
TRBD2 TRBJ2-1 NA TRBV5-1 CASSPRRGREDNEQFF TGCGCCAGCAGCCCGAGACGTGGGCGGGAGGACAATGAGCAGTTCTTC
NA TRBJ2-3 few TRBV5-4 CASSLSLVSTDTQYF TGTGCCAGCAGCTTGTCACTGGTAAGCACAGATACGCAGTATTTT
NA TRBJ2-7 NA TRBV7-7 CASSFIGLGTALRYEQYF TGTGCTAGCAGCTTTATCGGCCTCGGTACAGCCCTTAGGTACGAGCAGTACTTC
NA TRBJ1-4 NA TRBV5-1 CASSLAAGEKLFF TGCGCCAGCAGCTTGGCCGCGGGTGAAAAACTGTTTTTT
NA TRBJ1-2 few TRBV15 CATSSFQAEFNYGYTF TGTGCCACCAGCAGCTTCCAAGCCGAGTTTAACTATGGCTACACCTTC
TRBD1 TRBJ1-1 NA TRBV30 CASQGGTEAFF TGTGCCTCCCAGGGGGGCACTGAAGCTTTCTTT
NA TRBJ1-2 NA TRBV10-3 CAISESEGSHGYTF TGTGCCATCAGTGAGTCAGAGGGTTCTCATGGCTACACCTTC
TRBD2 TRBJ2-7 NA TRBV4-2 CASSQVTSGRAEQYF TGTGCCAGCAGCCAAGTCACTAGCGGGAGGGCTGAGCAGTACTTC
TRBD1 TRBJ2-7 NA TRBV6-6 CASSYLTGHSYEQYF TGTGCCAGCAGTTACTTGACAGGGCACTCCTACGAGCAGTACTTC
NA TRBJ2-7 few TRBV2 CASSVGREDEQYF TGTGCCAGCAGTGTGGGCAGGGAGGACGAGCAGTACTTC
NA TRBJ2-3 NA TRBV14 CASSPEYEPDTQYF TGTGCCAGCAGCCCTGAGTACGAGCCAGATACGCAGTATTTT
TRBD2 TRBJ2-7 few TRBV5-4 CASSPTGGGAYEQYF TGTGCCAGCAGCCCCACGGGCGGGGGGGCCTACGAGCAGTACTTC
TRBD1 TRBJ1-2 NA TRBV18 CASSQDRAYGYTF TGTGCCAGCTCCCAGGACAGGGCCTATGGCTACACCTTC
TRBD2 TRBJ2-2 NA TRBV6-1 CASSEAYVGLAGNTGELFF TGTGCCAGCAGTGAAGCGTATGTGGGACTAGCGGGGAACACCGGGGAGCTGTTTTTT
NA TRBJ2-5 few TRBV27 CASSPRASLGVQETQYF TGTGCCAGCAGTCCCCGTGCCTCGTTAGGAGTTCAAGAGACCCAGTACTTC
TRBD1 TRBJ2-1 few TRBV5-4 CASRPGQGTNEQFF TGTGCCAGCAGACCGGGACAGGGAACCAATGAGCAGTTCTTC
TRBD2 TRBJ2-6 NA TRBV19 CASIPRAGLGANVLTF TGTGCCAGTATCCCTCGAGCGGGGTTAGGGGCCAACGTCCTGACTTTC
TRBD1 TRBJ1-2 NA TRBV28 CASSLPGQGTIYGYTF TGTGCCAGCAGTTTACCGGGACAGGGTACAATCTATGGCTACACCTTC
TRBD1 TRBJ1-6 NA TRBV10-3 CAISEPGQGNIRGNSPLHF TGTGCCATCAGTGAGCCGGGACAGGGGAACATACGCGGTAATTCACCCCTCCACTTT
NA TRBJ1-4 NA TRBV5-1 CASSGTDSINEKLFF TGCGCCAGCAGCGGGACGGACAGTATTAATGAAAAACTGTTTTTT
TRBD1 TRBJ2-3 NA TRBV19 CASSTITGDSDTQYF TGTGCCAGTAGTACAATTACAGGGGATTCAGATACGCAGTATTTT
TRBD1 TRBJ1-1 NA TRBV7-8 CASSLGTANTEAFF TGTGCCAGCAGCCTAGGGACAGCGAACACTGAAGCTTTCTTT
NA TRBJ2-1 few TRBV28 CASSGGPLTEQFF TGTGCCAGCAGCGGCGGGCCCCTCACTGAGCAGTTCTTC
TRBD2 TRBJ2-3 few TRBV6-5 CASSYGLAGGGDTQYF TGTGCCAGCAGTTACGGCCTAGCGGGAGGTGGAGACACGCAGTATTTT
NA TRBJ2-3 NA TRBV5-1 CASMYRVSDTQYF TGCGCCAGCATGTACAGGGTTTCCGATACGCAGTATTTT